The entry below gives a single TCR beta chain sequence along with its context. This clone was seen a single time. What antigen it recognizes has not been identified. Nothing much larger sits one base from this clone, and base qualities are not available. The data derive from a study of T cell responses to AZD1222 COVID-19 vaccine (dated by TCRdb to 2020 to 2023). Turning to the overall study: AZD1222 recipients whose second dose came at about 4 weeks and those whose second dose came at about 12 weeks were combined into one group, since spike-specific TCR depth and breadth did not differ between the two schedules. Trial participants were enrolled by age into subgroups of 18-55, 56-69 and 70-plus years, and about 150, 27 and 61 TCR-sequenced participants, respectively, were included in these subgroups. TCR sequencing was performed for 233 trial participants, of whom around 200 were given two doses of AZD1222 and roughly 25 were given two doses of MenACWY control vaccine. On the study overall, not on this receptor specifically: After two AZD1222 doses, spike-specific TCR breadth and depth were significantly higher than at day 0 and than in MenACWY recipients. Reportedly, almost half of the unique spike-specific TCRs recognized epitopes lying outside the regions that are mutated in the B.1.351 and B.1.1.7 variants. In the small 56-69-year group, the increase in depth fell short of significance, most likely because of low power. Most participants were white British and females outnumbered males, and the authors suggested that clonal diversity may have been underestimated. Because no samples from the day 14 peak response were available, repertoires could be characterized only after the peak T cell response. Conclusions about previously exposed vaccinees were limited because only a handful of AZD1222 recipients were SARS-CoV-2 seropositive at baseline. The whole spike protein was spanned by vaccine-associated CD4 TCRs, and dominant responses were seen in regions 160-218 and 743-854.

Inclusive of the bounding cysteine and phenylalanine, the CDR3 is 15 residues long. Only the CDR3 DNA is retained, 45 bases long and in frame from the first base. CDR1 and CDR2, looked up from the germline V gene (reference sequence), are SEHNR and FQNEAQ. The junction carries 10 bases between V and J, which are trimmed by 4 bases and 0 bases respectively. The CDR3 regions of human TCRbeta chains were subjected to immunosequencing. From the authors' description of their analysis: TCRs in the repertoires were matched against a reference library of SARS-CoV-2-specific TCRs that had been generated with the MIRA antigen-specificity platform. Breadth meant the fraction of unique TCRs that were SARS-CoV-2-associated, whereas depth meant the fraction of total T cells that were SARS-CoV-2-associated. Using the MIRA data, every spike-specific TCR was mapped to the spike region that the TCR reacted to and assigned to either a CD4 or a CD8 class. Log10-transformed breadth and depth values were compared by one-way ANOVA with Sidak's multiple comparisons tests. Held by TCRdb, this immuneACCESS table contains in-frame sequences only and omits some clones. Under half of the omission traces to an unresolved V gene where checked; the cause of the rest is unknown. That table supplies the V and J calls and clone size; D and trimming were determined from the DNA. The sample includes just under 35,000 clones, with approximately 91% observed a single time. The top ten hold 5.5% to 8% of the sample.

Sample time point, as interpreted from the label and publication: baseline before first vaccination. Vaccinee samples were obtained from the UK trials COV001 and COV002, which included a single-blind randomized controlled phase 2/3 trial of AZD1222 (ChAdOx1 nCoV-19) in healthy adults. For TCRbeta chain sequencing, PBMC samples from trial participants were taken at day 0 and at day 28 after the second dose. The V gene is TRBV7-9 and the J gene is TRBJ1-3; a tentative D match to TRBD1 spans 5 bases. The sample was peripheral blood, taken on day 0 of AZD1222 vaccination. The clonotype originates from an adult in good health. The sequenced DNA: TGTGCCAGCAGCTGGGGGGTCAACTCTGGAAACACCATATATTTT. It is translated as CASSWGVNSGNTIYF.